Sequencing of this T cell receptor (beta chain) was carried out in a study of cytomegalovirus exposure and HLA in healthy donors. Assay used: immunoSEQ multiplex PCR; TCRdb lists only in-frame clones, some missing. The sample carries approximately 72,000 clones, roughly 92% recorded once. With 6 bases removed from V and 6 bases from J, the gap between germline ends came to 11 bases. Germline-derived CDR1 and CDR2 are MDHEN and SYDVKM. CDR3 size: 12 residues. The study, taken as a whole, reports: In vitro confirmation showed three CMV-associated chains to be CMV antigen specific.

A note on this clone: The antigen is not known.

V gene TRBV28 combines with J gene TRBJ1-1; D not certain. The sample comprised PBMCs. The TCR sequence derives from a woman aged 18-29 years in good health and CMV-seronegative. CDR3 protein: CASSEGFAEAFF. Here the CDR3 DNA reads TGTGCCAGCAGCGAGGGATTCGCTGAAGCTTTCTTT.